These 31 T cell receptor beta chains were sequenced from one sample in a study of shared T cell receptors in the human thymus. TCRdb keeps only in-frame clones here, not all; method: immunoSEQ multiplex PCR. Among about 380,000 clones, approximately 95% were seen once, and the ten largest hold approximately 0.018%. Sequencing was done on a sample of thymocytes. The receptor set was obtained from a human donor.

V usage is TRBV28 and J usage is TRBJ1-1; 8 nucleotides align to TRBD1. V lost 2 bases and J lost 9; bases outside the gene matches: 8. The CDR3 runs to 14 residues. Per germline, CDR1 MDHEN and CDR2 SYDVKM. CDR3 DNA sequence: TGTGCCAGCAGTTTACCAGGGGGCGGTTTTAAAGCTTTCTTT. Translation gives CASSLPGGGFKAFF.

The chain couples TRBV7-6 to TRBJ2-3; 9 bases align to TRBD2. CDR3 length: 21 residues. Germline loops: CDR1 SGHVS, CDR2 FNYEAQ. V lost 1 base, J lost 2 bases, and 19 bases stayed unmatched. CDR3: CASSLVEGVSGSRISTDTQYF. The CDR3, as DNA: TGTGCCAGCAGCTTAGTTGAGGGAGTTAGCGGGAGCCGAATTTCCACAGATACGCAGTATTTT.

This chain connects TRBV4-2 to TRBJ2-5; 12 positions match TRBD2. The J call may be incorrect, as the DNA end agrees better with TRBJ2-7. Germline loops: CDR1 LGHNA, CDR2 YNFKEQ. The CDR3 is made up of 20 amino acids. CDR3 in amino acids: CASSSSGLAGPQLSSYEQYF. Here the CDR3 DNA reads TGTGCCAGCAGCTCCTCCGGACTAGCGGGACCACAATTGAGCTCCTACGAGCAGTACTTC.

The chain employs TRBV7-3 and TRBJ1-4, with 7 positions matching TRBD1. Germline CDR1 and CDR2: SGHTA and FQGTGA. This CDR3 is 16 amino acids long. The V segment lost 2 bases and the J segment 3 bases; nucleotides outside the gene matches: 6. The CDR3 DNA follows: TGTGCCAGCAGCTTACCCTCGACAGGGCCTAATGAAAAACTGTTTTTT. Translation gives CASSLPSTGPNEKLFF.

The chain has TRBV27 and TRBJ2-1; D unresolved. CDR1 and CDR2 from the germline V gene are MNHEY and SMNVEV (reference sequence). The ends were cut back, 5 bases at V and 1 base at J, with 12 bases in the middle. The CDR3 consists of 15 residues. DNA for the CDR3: TGTGCCAGCAGTCCGACGGCACTTTCCTACAATGAGCAGTTCTTC. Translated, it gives CASSPTALSYNEQFF.

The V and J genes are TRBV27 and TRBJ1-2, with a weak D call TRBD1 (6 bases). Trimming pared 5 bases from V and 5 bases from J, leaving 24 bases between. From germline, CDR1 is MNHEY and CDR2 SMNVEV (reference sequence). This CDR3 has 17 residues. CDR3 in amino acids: CASSLLSGAWDEYGYTF. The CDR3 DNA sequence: TGTGCCAGCAGTCTACTCTCAGGGGCCTGGGATGAGTATGGCTACACCTTC.

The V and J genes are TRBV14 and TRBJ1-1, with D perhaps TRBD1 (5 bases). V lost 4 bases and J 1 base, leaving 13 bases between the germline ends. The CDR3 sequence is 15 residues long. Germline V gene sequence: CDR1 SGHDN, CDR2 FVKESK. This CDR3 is CASSPSGTGNTEAFF. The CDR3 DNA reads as TGTGCCAGCAGCCCCTCCGGGACCGGGAACACTGAAGCTTTCTTT.

CDR3 DNA: TGCGCCAGCAGGGGTGCAGCGGGAGTCGACAATGAGCAGTTCTTC. Protein sequence: CASRGAAGVDNEQFF. The chain is built from TRBV10-2 and TRBJ2-1, with 8 bases that match TRBD2. In germline, CDR1 is WSHSY, CDR2 SAAADI. This CDR3 has 15 residues. Trimming took 6 bases from V and 5 from J; bases not matched to a gene: 9.

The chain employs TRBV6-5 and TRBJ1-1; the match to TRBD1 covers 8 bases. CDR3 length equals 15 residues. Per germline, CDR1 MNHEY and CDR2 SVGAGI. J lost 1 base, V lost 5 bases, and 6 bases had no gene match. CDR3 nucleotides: TGTGCCAGCAGTGTCGGACAGGGCAAGAACACTGAAGCTTTCTTT. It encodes CASSVGQGKNTEAFF.

Written as DNA, the CDR3 is TGTGCCAGCAGCTTGGGGACTACCTACAATGAGCAGTTCTTC. Translation gives CASSLGTTYNEQFF. This chain links TRBV11-3 with TRBJ2-1; TRBD2 matches at 7 bases. Germline CDR1 SGHNT, CDR2 YENEEA. V lost 3 bases to trimming and J lost 2 bases; unmatched junction nucleotides: 1. The CDR3 extends over 14 amino acids.

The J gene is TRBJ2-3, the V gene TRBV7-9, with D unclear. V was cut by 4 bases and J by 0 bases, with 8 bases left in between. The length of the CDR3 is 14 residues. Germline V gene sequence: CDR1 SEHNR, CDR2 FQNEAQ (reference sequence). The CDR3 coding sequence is TGTGCCAGCAGCTCCCCGCATAGCACAGATACGCAGTATTTT. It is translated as CASSSPHSTDTQYF.

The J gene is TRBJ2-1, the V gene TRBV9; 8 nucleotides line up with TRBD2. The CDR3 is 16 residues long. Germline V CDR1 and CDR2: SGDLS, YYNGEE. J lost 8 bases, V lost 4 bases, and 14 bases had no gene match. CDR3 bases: TGTGCCAGCAGCCCCCGGACTAGCTCGGTAATCGATGAGCAGTTCTTC. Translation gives CASSPRTSSVIDEQFF.

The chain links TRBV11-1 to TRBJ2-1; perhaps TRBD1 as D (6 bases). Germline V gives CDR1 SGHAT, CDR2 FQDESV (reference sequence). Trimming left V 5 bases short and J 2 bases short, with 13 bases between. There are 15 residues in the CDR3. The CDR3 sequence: CASSLTGTPYNEQFF. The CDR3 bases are TGTGCCAGCAGCCTTACCGGGACACCCTACAATGAGCAGTTCTTC.

In DNA, the CDR3 is TGTGCCATCAGTGAGCGCGTGGTCGACCGGTGGGGAACTCGGGAGACCCAGTACTTC. This codes for CAISERVVDRWGTRETQYF. The V and J genes are TRBV10-3 and TRBJ2-5; D not certain. Germline CDR1 is ENHRY and CDR2 is SYGVKD. The V and J ends lost 2 bases and 5 bases respectively, with 27 bases between them. This CDR3 comprises 19 residues.

The CDR3 coding sequence is TGCAGCGTTGAAGGGGGTTGGCCCACTTATGGCTACACCTTC. It is translated as CSVEGGWPTYGYTF. This chain links TRBV29-1 with TRBJ1-2; D uncertain. Germline CDR1 and CDR2: SQVTM and ANQGSEA. V was clipped by 1 base and J by 5 bases, with 14 bases between them. The CDR3 sequence is 14 residues long.

This CDR3 is CASSRGAVGEQFF. The CDR3 DNA follows: TGTGCCAGCAGCCGGGGTGCGGTAGGGGAGCAGTTCTTC. The chain carries TRBV7-2 and TRBJ2-1, with D possibly matching TRBD2 (5 bases). The V end lost 5 bases, the J end lost 10 bases, and 15 bases lay between the germline ends. Germline CDR1 SGHTA, CDR2 FQGNSA. CDR3 length: 13 residues. Full variable domain (rest looked up from reference TRBV7-2 and TRBJ2-1): GAGVSQSPSNKVTEKGKDVELRCDPISGHTALYWYRQSLGQGLEFLIYFQGNSAPDKSGLPSDRFSAERTGGSVSTLTIQRTQQEDSAVYLCASSRGAVGEQFFGPGTRLTVL.

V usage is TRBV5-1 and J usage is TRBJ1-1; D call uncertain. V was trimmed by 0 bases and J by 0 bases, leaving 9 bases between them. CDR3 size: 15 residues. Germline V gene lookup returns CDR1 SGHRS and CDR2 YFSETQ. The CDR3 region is CASSLVWRVNTEAFF. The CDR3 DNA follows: TGCGCCAGCAGCTTGGTGTGGCGGGTGAACACTGAAGCTTTCTTT.

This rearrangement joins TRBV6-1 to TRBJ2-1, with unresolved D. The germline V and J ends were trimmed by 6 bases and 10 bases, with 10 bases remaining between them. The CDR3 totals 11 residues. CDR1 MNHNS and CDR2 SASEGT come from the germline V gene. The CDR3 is CASSLTKEQFF. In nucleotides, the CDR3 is TGTGCCAGCAGCCTAACCAAGGAGCAGTTCTTC.

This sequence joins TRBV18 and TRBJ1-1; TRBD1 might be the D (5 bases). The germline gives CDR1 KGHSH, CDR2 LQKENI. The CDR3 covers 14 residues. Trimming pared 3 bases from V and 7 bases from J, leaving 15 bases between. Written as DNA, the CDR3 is TGTGCCAGCTCACCCAAAATCAGGGAGGATGAAGCTTTCTTT. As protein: CASSPKIREDEAFF.

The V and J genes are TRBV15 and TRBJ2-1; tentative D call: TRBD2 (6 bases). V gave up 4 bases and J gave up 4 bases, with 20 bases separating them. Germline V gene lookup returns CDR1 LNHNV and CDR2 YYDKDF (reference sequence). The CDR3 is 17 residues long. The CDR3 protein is CATSKTQGGDQYNEQFF. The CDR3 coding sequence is TGTGCCACCAGCAAGACCCAAGGCGGGGACCAGTACAATGAGCAGTTCTTC.

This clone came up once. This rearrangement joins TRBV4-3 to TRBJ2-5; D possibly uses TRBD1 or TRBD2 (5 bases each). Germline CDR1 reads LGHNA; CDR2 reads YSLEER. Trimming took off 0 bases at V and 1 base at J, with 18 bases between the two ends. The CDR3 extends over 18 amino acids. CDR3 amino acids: CASSQDLRGSAFQETQYF. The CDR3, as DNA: TGCGCCAGCAGCCAAGATTTGAGGGGCTCGGCATTCCAAGAGACCCAGTACTTC.

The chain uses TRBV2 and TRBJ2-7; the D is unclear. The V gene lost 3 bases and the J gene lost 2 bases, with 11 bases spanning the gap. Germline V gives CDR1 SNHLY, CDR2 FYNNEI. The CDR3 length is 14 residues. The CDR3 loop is CASSDLADPYEQYF. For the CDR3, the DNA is TGTGCCAGCAGTGACTTGGCAGACCCCTACGAGCAGTACTTC.

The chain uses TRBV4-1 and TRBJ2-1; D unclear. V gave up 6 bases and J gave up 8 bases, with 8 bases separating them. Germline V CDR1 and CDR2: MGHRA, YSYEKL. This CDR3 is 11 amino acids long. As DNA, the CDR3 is TGCGCCAGCAGGGGGTCGGATGAGCAGTTCTTC. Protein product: CASRGSDEQFF.

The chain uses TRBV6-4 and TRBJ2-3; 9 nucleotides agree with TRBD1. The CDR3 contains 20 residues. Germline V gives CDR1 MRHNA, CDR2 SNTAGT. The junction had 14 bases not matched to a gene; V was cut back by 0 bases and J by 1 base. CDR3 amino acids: CASSDSKFRTGVLGTDTQYF. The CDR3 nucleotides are TGTGCCAGCAGTGACTCGAAATTTAGGACAGGGGTATTGGGCACAGATACGCAGTATTTT.

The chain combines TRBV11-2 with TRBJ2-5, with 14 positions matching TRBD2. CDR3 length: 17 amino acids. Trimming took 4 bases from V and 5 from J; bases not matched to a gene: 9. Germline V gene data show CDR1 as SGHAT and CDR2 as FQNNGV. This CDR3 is CASSSYGLAGGRETQYF. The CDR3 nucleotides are TGTGCCAGCAGCTCTTACGGACTAGCGGGAGGCCGGGAGACCCAGTACTTC. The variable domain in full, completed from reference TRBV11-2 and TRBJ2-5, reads EAGVAQSPRYKIIEKRQSVAFWCNPISGHATLYWYQQILGQGPKLLIQFQNNGVVDDSQLPKDRFSAERLKGVDSTLKIQPAKLEDSAVYLCASSSYGLAGGRETQYFGPGTRLLVL.

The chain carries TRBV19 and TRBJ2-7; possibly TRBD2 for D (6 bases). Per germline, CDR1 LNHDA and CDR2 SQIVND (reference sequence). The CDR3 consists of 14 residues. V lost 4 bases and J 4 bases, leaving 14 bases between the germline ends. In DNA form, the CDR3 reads TGTGCCAGTAGTACCTGGGACTCCCGGTACGAGCAGTACTTC. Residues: CASSTWDSRYEQYF.

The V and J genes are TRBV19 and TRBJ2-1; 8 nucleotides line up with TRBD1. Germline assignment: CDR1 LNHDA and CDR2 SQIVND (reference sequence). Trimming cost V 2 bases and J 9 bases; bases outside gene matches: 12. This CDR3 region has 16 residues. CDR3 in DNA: TGTGCCAGTAGTATAACCTTTTGGGACAGGCCGGGTGAGCAGTTCTTC. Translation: CASSITFWDRPGEQFF.

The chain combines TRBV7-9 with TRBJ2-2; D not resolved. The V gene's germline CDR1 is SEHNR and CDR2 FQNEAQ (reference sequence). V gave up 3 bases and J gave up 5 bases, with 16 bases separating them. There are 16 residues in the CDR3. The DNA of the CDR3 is TGTGCCAGCAGCTTCATAAGACCTCCACAAACCGGGGAGCTGTTTTTT. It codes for CASSFIRPPQTGELFF.

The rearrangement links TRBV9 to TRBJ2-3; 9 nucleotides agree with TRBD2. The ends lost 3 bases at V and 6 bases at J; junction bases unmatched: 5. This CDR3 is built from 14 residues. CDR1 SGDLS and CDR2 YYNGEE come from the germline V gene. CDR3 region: CASSGLAGRDTQYF. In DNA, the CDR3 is TGTGCCAGCAGCGGCCTAGCGGGACGGGATACGCAGTATTTT.

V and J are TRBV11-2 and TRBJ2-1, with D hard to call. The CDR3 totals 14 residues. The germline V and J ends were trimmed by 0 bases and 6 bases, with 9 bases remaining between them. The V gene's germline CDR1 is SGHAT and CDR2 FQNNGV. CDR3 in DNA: TGTGCCAGCAGCTTAGATGTTCGCTGCAATGAGCAGTTCTTC. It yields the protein CASSLDVRCNEQFF.

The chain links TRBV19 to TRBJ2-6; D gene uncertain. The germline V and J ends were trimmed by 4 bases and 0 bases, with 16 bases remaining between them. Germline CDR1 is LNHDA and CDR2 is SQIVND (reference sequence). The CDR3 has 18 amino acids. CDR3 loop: CASSRKAQKGSGANVLTF. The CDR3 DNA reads TGTGCCAGTAGTAGGAAGGCTCAGAAAGGCTCTGGGGCCAACGTCCTGACTTTC.